The entry below describes one T cell receptor beta chain. Its specificity is unknown. The germline V gene has CDR1 SGHVS and CDR2 FNYEAQ. The CDR3 is 16 amino acids. V lost 1 base and J lost 4, with 15 bases in between. This sample was included in a study of T cell responses to AZD1222 COVID-19 vaccine. Pooled in the analysis were second doses at about 4 or about 12 weeks. Points from the study as a whole: White British donors predominated, females outnumbered males, and clonal diversity was possibly underestimated. Sampling captured repertoires only after the peak T cell response. CD4 TCRs linked to vaccination spanned spike, dominating at 160-218 and 743-854.

Some clones are missing from TCRdb's copy, which holds only in-frame ones; the method was immunoSEQ multiplex PCR. The sample shows some 190,000 clones, roughly 91% of them seen only once. This specimen was peripheral blood, taken 28 days after the second AZD1222 dose. V and J are TRBV7-6 and TRBJ2-3, with D possibly TRBD2 on 5 matching bases. This TCR came from an adult who received the AZD1222 COVID-19 vaccine. CDR3 bases: TGTGCCAGCAGCTTAGGTGGGATTTCGGGATCAGATACGCAGTATTTT. Translation: CASSLGGISGSDTQYF.